The 16 T cell receptor beta chains reported below all come from one sample, sequenced in a study of T cell responses to AZD1222 COVID-19 vaccine. Profiled with immunoSEQ multiplex PCR; TCRdb holds only in-frame clones, not every one. The sample holds 150,000 or so clones, approximately 91% seen once. The specimen comprised peripheral blood, sampled on day 0 of AZD1222 vaccination. All receptors derive from an adult in good health.

The chain uses TRBV2 and TRBJ2-3; 7 positions match TRBD1. CDR1 is SNHLY, CDR2 FYNNEI, per germline. V dropped 3 bases and J dropped 1; count of bases not matched to a gene: 4. The length of the CDR3 is 15 residues. CDR3 DNA: TGTGCCAGCAGTGACTTCGGACAGGGCACAGATACGCAGTATTTT. This codes for CASSDFGQGTDTQYF. Together with reference TRBV2 and TRBJ2-3, the CDR3 gives the full variable domain: EPEVTQTPSHQVTQMGQEVILRCVPISNHLYFYWYRQILGQKVEFLVSFYNNEISEKSEIFDDQFSVERPDGSNFTLKIRSTKLEDSAMYFCASSDFGQGTDTQYFGPGTRLTVL.

A single count supports this clone. V is TRBV11-2 and J is TRBJ1-1; perhaps TRBD1 as D (6 bases). CDR1 and CDR2 from the germline V gene are SGHAT and FQNNGV. The V and J ends lost 5 bases and 0 bases respectively, with 25 bases between them. CDR3 size: 19 residues. CDR3 protein: CASSPPIRDIFLMNTEAFF. The CDR3 nucleotides read TGTGCCAGCAGCCCTCCAATTCGGGACATTTTCCTTATGAACACTGAAGCTTTCTTT.

The CDR3 DNA follows: TGTGCCAGCAGTCCCACAGGGCGTGGGTCACCCCTCCACTTT. This encodes CASSPTGRGSPLHF. The chain recombines TRBV27 with TRBJ1-6; a possible D gene is TRBD1 (6 bases). The CDR3 has 14 residues. Looked up from germline, CDR1 is MNHEY and CDR2 is SMNVEV (reference sequence). Between the trimmed V and J ends, which lost 5 bases and 10 bases, there was a span of 15 bases.

The chain has TRBV13 and TRBJ1-3; 7 nucleotides line up with TRBD1. V shed 3 bases, J shed 0 bases, and the junction held 5 bases outside the gene matches. Germline CDR1 reads PRHDT; CDR2 reads FYEKMQ (reference sequence). The CDR3 contains 16 residues. DNA of the CDR3: TGTGCCAGCAGCTTTCTACAGGGGAGCTCTGGAAACACCATATATTTT. Translation: CASSFLQGSSGNTIYF.

The J gene is TRBJ1-1, the V gene TRBV19; D perhaps matches TRBD1 (6 bases). The V gene lost 8 bases and the J gene lost 5 bases, with 18 bases spanning the gap. The CDR3 has 14 residues. CDR1 is LNHDA and CDR2 is SQIVND in the germline V gene (reference sequence). CDR3 sequence: CASGVGGARTEAFF. CDR3 bases: TGTGCCAGTGGAGTGGGGGGCGCGAGAACTGAAGCTTTCTTT. The whole variable domain, filled in from reference TRBV19 and TRBJ1-1, reads DGGITQSPKYLFRKEGQNVTLSCEQNLNHDAMYWYRQDPGQGLRLIYYSQIVNDFQKGDIAEGYSVSREKKESFPLTVTSAQKNPTAFYLCASGVGGARTEAFFGQGTRLTVV.

V usage is TRBV7-9 and J usage is TRBJ2-1; D perhaps matches TRBD2 (5 bases). The V end was cut by 5 bases, the J end by 0 bases, with 11 bases between. The germline V gene has CDR1 SEHNR and CDR2 FQNEAQ (reference sequence). The CDR3 totals 15 residues. DNA for the CDR3: TGTGCCAGCAGCCAGGACTTCAGCTCCTACAATGAGCAGTTCTTC. Translated, it gives CASSQDFSSYNEQFF.

Here the CDR3 DNA reads TGTGCCAGCAGTGCGAATTCACTTCAATTATCGCCTTTCTTT. Translated, it gives CASSANSLQLSPFF. The chain joins TRBV28 to TRBJ1-1; D gene ambiguous. V was clipped by 5 bases and J by 12 bases, with 22 bases between them. Germline loops: CDR1 MDHEN, CDR2 SYDVKM. This CDR3 comprises 14 residues.

The chain uses TRBV6-6 and TRBJ2-1, with D unresolved. There are 13 residues in the CDR3. Deletions cut 6 bases from V and 4 bases from J, with 10 bases between. The V gene's germline CDR1 is MNHNY and CDR2 SVGAGI (reference sequence). The CDR3 region is CASRWTTYNEQFF. The CDR3 coding sequence is TGTGCCAGCAGATGGACGACTTACAATGAGCAGTTCTTC.

The V and J genes are TRBV5-6 and TRBJ1-2; 7 bases line up with TRBD1. This CDR3 has 16 residues. Germline V gene lookup returns CDR1 SGHDT and CDR2 YYEEEE. The V and J ends lost 0 bases and 0 bases, in that order; junction bases with no gene match: 5. The CDR3 DNA reads as TGTGCCAGCAGCTTGGGTGGGACAGCTACTAACTATGGCTACACCTTC. This codes for CASSLGGTATNYGYTF.

This chain connects TRBV14 to TRBJ1-1; no definite D call. CDR1 and CDR2 from the germline V gene are SGHDN and FVKESK. With 0 bases removed from V and 3 bases from J, the gap between germline ends came to 11 bases. The CDR3 loop spans 15 amino acids. The CDR3 DNA reads TGTGCCAGCAGCCAAGAGAGCCGGTATCACACTGAAGCTTTCTTT. Protein: CASSQESRYHTEAFF.

The V and J genes are TRBV9 and TRBJ2-7; 7 bases line up with TRBD2. Trimming at V came to 4 bases and at J to 3 bases, leaving 4 bases not matched to a gene. The CDR3 length is 13 residues. CDR1 is SGDLS, CDR2 YYNGEE, per germline. This CDR3 reads CASSRDYDYEQYF. For the CDR3, the DNA is TGTGCCAGCAGCAGGGACTACGACTACGAGCAGTACTTC.

This chain uses TRBV21-1 with TRBJ2-7; the table names TRBD1, a call not compared with the DNA. TRBV21-1 is a recognized pseudogene. The CDR3 covers 15 residues. CDR3 region: CASSNHTGQVREQYF. The CDR3 DNA is TGTGCCAGCAGCAATCATACGGGACAGGTCCGGGAGCAGTACTTC.

This clone was detected only once. This chain uses TRBV3-1 (or the pseudogene TRBV3-2) with TRBJ1-2; TRBD1 matches at 7 bases. V lost 4 bases, J lost 11 bases, and 4 bases stayed unmatched. The CDR3 extends over 11 amino acids. CDR1 LGHDT and CDR2 YNNKEL come from the germline V gene (reference sequence). The CDR3 DNA follows: TGTGCCAGCAGCCGGGACAGAGGGTACACCTTC. Protein: CASSRDRGYTF.

This chain joins TRBV28 and TRBJ1-4; tentative D call: TRBD1 (5 bases). Germline-derived CDR1 and CDR2 are MDHEN and SYDVKM. The CDR3 totals 14 residues. CDR3 region: CASGDPLGSEKLFF. In nucleotides, the CDR3 is TGTGCTTCGGGGGACCCCCTGGGGAGTGAAAAACTGTTTTTT.

The V call is TRBV19, the J call TRBJ2-7; D is uncertain. Germline CDR1 LNHDA, CDR2 SQIVND (reference sequence). The V gene lost 5 bases and the J gene lost 5 bases, with 13 bases spanning the gap. The CDR3 is 13 amino acids. DNA for the CDR3: TGTGCCAGTAGTCCCACGGTGGGGAACGAGCAGTACTTC. This sequence encodes CASSPTVGNEQYF.

This rearrangement joins TRBV18 to TRBJ2-1, with TRBD2 identical over 13 bases. The CDR3 contains 13 residues. Trimming cost V 10 bases and J 10 bases; bases outside gene matches: 7. Germline V gene lookup returns CDR1 KGHSH and CDR2 LQKENI. The CDR3 reads CATGLAGDGEQFF. In DNA, the CDR3 is TGTGCCACCGGACTAGCGGGAGACGGGGAGCAGTTCTTC.